Below, one TCR beta chain is given with its context. The repertoire was sequenced with immunoSEQ multiplex PCR; TCRdb's copy has only in-frame clones and lacks some. Among approximately 60,000 clones, approximately 88% were seen once, and the ten largest hold around 13%. This entry is derived from a study of PD-1 blockade in classical Hodgkin lymphoma. Each of the patients experienced relapse following autologous stem cell transplantation, and their brentuximab vedotin exposure differed. The germline V and J ends were trimmed by 2 bases and 0 bases, with 11 bases remaining between them. The CDR3 loop spans 16 amino acids. From germline, CDR1 is MNHEY and CDR2 SVGAGI.

This sequence originates from a human donor with classical Hodgkin lymphoma. The starting material was peripheral blood mononuclear cells (PBMCs), obtained at baseline. The chain joins TRBV6-5 to TRBJ1-3; unclear D gene. In DNA, the CDR3 is TGTGCCAGCAGTTACGAGATAGTGAGCTCTGGAAACACCATATATTTT. It is translated as CASSYEIVSSGNTIYF.